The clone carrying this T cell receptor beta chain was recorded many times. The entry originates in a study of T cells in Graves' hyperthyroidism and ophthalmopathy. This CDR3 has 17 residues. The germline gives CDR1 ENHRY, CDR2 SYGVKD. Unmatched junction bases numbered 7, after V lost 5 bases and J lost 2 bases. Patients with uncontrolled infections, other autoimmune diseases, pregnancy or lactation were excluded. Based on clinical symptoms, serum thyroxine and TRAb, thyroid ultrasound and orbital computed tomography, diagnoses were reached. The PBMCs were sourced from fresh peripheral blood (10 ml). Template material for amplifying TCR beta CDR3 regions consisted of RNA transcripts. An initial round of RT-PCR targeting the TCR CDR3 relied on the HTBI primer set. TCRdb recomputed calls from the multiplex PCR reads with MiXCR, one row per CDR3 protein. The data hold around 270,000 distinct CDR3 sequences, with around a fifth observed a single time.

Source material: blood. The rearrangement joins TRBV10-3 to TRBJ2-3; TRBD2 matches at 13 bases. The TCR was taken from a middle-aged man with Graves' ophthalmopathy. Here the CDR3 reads CAISPRTSGGNTDTQYF. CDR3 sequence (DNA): TGTGCCATCAGTCCCAGGACTAGCGGGGGAAACACAGATACGCAGTATTTT.